The clone carrying this TCR beta chain was found a few times. The antigen remains unidentified. The source of the sample is a study of T-cell memory formation after mild COVID-19. For the study at large: Largely donor-specific sequence clusters came from two donors.

V gave up 1 base and J gave up 5 bases; unmatched junction bases: 12. The germline V gene encodes CDR1 LGHNA and CDR2 YNFKEQ. This CDR3 is 17 amino acids long. Findings and limits, study-wide: A second wave expanding day 15 to 37 was CD4+-biased; contracting clones were balanced. Those CD4+ clones that contracted were mainly in CM and EM (CD8+ ones in EMRA).

TCRdb used MiXCR to reprocess the 5' RACE reads, holding one entry per CDR3 protein. The sample comprises about 470,000 distinct CDR3 sequences, around a sixth of which are singletons, and 9% to 15% rests with the top ten. This TCR was sampled from an adult woman who had mild COVID-19 (a few samples of this study predate the infection). Cell type and time point are not known. Sequencing input: PBMCs or a T cell subset sorted from them (not recorded which). The chain employs TRBV4-2 and TRBJ2-5; 8 nucleotides align to TRBD2. Written as DNA, the CDR3 is TGTGCCAGCAGCCAAGCGAAGGACGGGGGGGCCCATGAGACCCAGTACTTC. Translating gives CASSQAKDGGAHETQYF.